The clone carrying this TCR beta chain has more than one count but fewer than ten. Its specificity is unknown. Library preparation for TCR beta used quantitative 5'-RACE with molecular barcodes. MiXCR was run by TCRdb on the 5' RACE reads, yielding one entry per CDR3 protein. The sample lists fewer than 550,000 distinct CDR3 sequences; roughly 5.3% were seen once. This sample was taken from a study of CD8 T cells in ankylosing spondylitis. Findings and caveats of the study: Significant enrichment of disease-linked clones was reportedly seen in matched ankylosing spondylitis synovial fluid. Among TCR beta sequences, a motif of eight highly homologous variants appeared characteristic of ankylosing spondylitis blood.

This CDR3 comprises 15 residues. Germline CDR1 is LGHDT and CDR2 is YNNKEL (reference sequence). The junction had 4 bases not matched to a gene; V was cut back by 1 base and J by 3 bases. This TCR derives from a male donor with ankylosing spondylitis. V usage is TRBV3-1 and J usage is TRBJ2-7; 9 bases align to TRBD1. The specimen was blood, either unsorted or a sorted T cell fraction (not recorded which). Here the CDR3 reads CASSQVWDRDYEQYF. CDR3 coding DNA: TGTGCCAGCAGCCAAGTTTGGGACAGGGACTACGAGCAGTACTTC.